These 2 T cell receptor beta chains originate from one sample sequenced in a study of Graves' ophthalmopathy and Graves' hyperthyroidism. Researchers took RNA transcripts and amplified TCR beta CDR3 regions from them. A first-round RT-PCR used HTBI primers, followed by a second-round multiplex PCR. MiXCR, applied by TCRdb to the multiplex PCR reads, yields one record per CDR3 protein. The sample lists over a million distinct CDR3 sequences, about two fifths occurring once. The sequenced sample consisted of peripheral blood or thyroid tissue (not recorded which). The source of these receptors is an adult man with Graves' hyperthyroidism.

This clonotype was counted many times. The rearrangement uses TRBV6-2 or TRBV6-3 and TRBJ1-1, with D hard to call. Germline CDR1 reads MNHEY; CDR2 reads SVGEGT. V was shortened by 7 bases and J by 10 bases, with 19 bases between the two germline ends. The CDR3 spans 13 residues. The CDR3 DNA sequence: TGTGCCAGCACCACGGGGAGTACGGCGGTAGCTTTCTTT. Translation gives CASTTGSTAVAFF.

This clonotype appeared a few times. The chain carries TRBV29-1 and TRBJ1-3; TRBD1 aligns across 10 bases. J was trimmed by 4 bases and V by 7 bases; bases with no gene match: 7. Germline CDR1 SQVTM, CDR2 ANQGSEA. The length of the CDR3 is 14 residues. CDR3 coding DNA: TGCAGCGGTATGACAGGGGGCAACGGAAACACCATATATTTT. It specifies CSGMTGGNGNTIYF.